Below are 27 T cell receptor beta chains sequenced from a single sample in a study of cytomegalovirus exposure and HLA in healthy donors. The study ran its PCR with 60 Vbeta and 13 Jbeta primers. Measured with immunoSEQ multiplex PCR; TCRdb has only the in-frame clones, and not every one. Here the sample spans approximately 110,000 clones, over 60% being singletons. The source material was PBMCs. The receptors here all came from a young woman in good health and CMV-seropositive.

The chain couples TRBV30 to TRBJ1-1; D unresolved. CDR1 and CDR2 (germline): GTSNPN, SVGIG (reference sequence). V gave up 2 bases and J gave up 0 bases, with 7 bases separating them. The CDR3 is 13 amino acids. CDR3 loop: CAWSSTMNTEAFF. CDR3 DNA sequence: TGTGCCTGGAGTAGCACCATGAACACTGAAGCTTTCTTT.

This clone was seen only once. The gene calls are TRBV6-5 and TRBJ2-7, with TRBD2 matching 8 bases. The J segment lost 3 bases and the V segment lost 2 bases, leaving 6 bases of the junction unmatched. From germline, CDR1 is MNHEY and CDR2 SVGAGI. The CDR3 covers 15 residues. The CDR3 region has the DNA TGTGCCAGCAGTTACGCGAGCGGGGGATACTACGAGCAGTACTTC. This encodes CASSYASGGYYEQYF.

This chain joins TRBV6-6 and TRBJ2-5; the match to TRBD2 covers 10 bases. Germline V gene data show CDR1 as MNHNY and CDR2 as SVGAGI (reference sequence). V lost 0 bases, J lost 4 bases, and 5 bases stayed unmatched. The CDR3 contains 16 residues. In DNA, the CDR3 is TGTGCCAGCAGTTACTCGATAACTAGCGGGATAGAGACCCAGTACTTC. It codes for CASSYSITSGIETQYF.

Turning to this clone: Other DNA sequences in the same sample also yield this CDR3. The chain carries TRBV7-9 and TRBJ1-1; D might be TRBD1 (5 bases). Per the germline V gene, CDR1 is SEHNR and CDR2 is FQNEAQ (reference sequence). V lost 2 bases and J lost 0, with 7 bases in between. The CDR3 contains 14 residues. The CDR3 DNA follows: TGTGCCAGCAGCTTATCGGGGGTGAACACTGAAGCTTTCTTT. Translating it yields CASSLSGVNTEAFF. The whole variable domain, remainder taken from reference TRBV7-9 and TRBJ1-1, is DTGVSQNPRHKITKRGQNVTFRCDPISEHNRLYWYRQTLGQGPEFLTYFQNEAQLEKSRLLSDRFSAERPKGSFSTLEIQRTEQGDSAMYLCASSLSGVNTEAFFGQGTRLTVV.

The J gene is TRBJ2-5, the V gene TRBV4-1; D is perhaps TRBD2 (6 bases). V was clipped by 0 bases and J by 5 bases, with 13 bases between them. There are 15 residues in the CDR3. Germline assignment: CDR1 MGHRA and CDR2 YSYEKL. The CDR3 DNA reads TGCGCCAGCAGCCAAGATGGAGCAGGGAGGGAGACCCAGTACTTC. Translating it yields CASSQDGAGRETQYF.

This chain uses TRBV15 with TRBJ1-4, with D possibly TRBD1 on 5 matching bases. CDR1 is LNHNV, CDR2 YYDKDF, per germline (reference sequence). The CDR3 totals 14 residues. V was cut by 7 bases and J by 6 bases, with 15 bases left in between. CDR3 sequence (DNA): TGTGCCACCACCTCCACAGGTGGGGATGAAAAACTGTTTTTT. Translated, it gives CATTSTGGDEKLFF.

The chain links TRBV28 to TRBJ2-7, with 8 bases fitting TRBD1. The V gene's germline CDR1 is MDHEN and CDR2 SYDVKM. The ends lost 7 bases at V and 4 bases at J; junction bases unmatched: 6. The CDR3 covers 13 residues. The CDR3: CASTLRQGYEQYF. Written as DNA, the CDR3 is TGTGCCAGCACCCTAAGACAGGGGTACGAGCAGTACTTC.

This clone was seen once. V usage is TRBV5-4 and J usage is TRBJ1-2, with TRBD1 identical over 7 bases. The CDR3 is made up of 12 amino acids. Looked up from germline, CDR1 is SGHNT and CDR2 is YYREEE (reference sequence). The junction had 12 bases not matched to a gene; V was cut back by 5 bases and J by 14 bases. The CDR3 DNA is TGTGCCAGCAGATTCCCGACAGGGCGCTTGACCTTC. It is translated as CASRFPTGRLTF.

This clone was observed a single time. The rearrangement links TRBV28 to TRBJ2-7, with TRBD2 as a possible D gene (5 bases). The CDR3 contains 13 residues. V was pared by 3 bases and J by 5 bases, with 11 bases between. From germline, CDR1 is MDHEN and CDR2 SYDVKM. The DNA of the CDR3 is TGTGCCAGCAGTTTGGTTAGGAGGAACGAGCAGTACTTC. As protein: CASSLVRRNEQYF.

The CDR3 sequence is CASSLAGTSYEQYF. The CDR3 bases are TGTGCCAGCAGTTTGGCAGGAACTTCCTACGAGCAGTACTTC. The chain has TRBV6-5 and TRBJ2-7, with D unresolved. Germline V gives CDR1 MNHEY, CDR2 SVGAGI. The V and J ends lost 4 bases and 1 base respectively, with 11 bases between them. This CDR3 has 14 residues.

This chain joins TRBV9 and TRBJ1-5; 9 nucleotides match TRBD1. Germline V gene sequence: CDR1 SGDLS, CDR2 YYNGEE. The CDR3 loop spans 14 amino acids. V lost 4 bases and J lost 5; bases outside the gene matches: 4. The CDR3 region has the DNA TGTGCCAGCAGCTTGGGACAGGGAGATCAGCCCCAGCATTTT. It specifies CASSLGQGDQPQHF.

The V gene is TRBV9, the J gene TRBJ1-1; the D is unclear. The CDR3 has 13 residues. Between the trimmed V and J ends, which lost 3 bases and 0 bases, there was a span of 6 bases. CDR1 is SGDLS and CDR2 is YYNGEE in the germline V gene. As DNA, the CDR3 is TGTGCCAGCAGCGCTCAGTTGAACACTGAAGCTTTCTTT. Its translation: CASSAQLNTEAFF.

The V gene is TRBV2, the J gene TRBJ2-5, with unresolved D. In germline, CDR1 is SNHLY, CDR2 FYNNEI. V shed 3 bases and J shed 3 bases, with 8 bases lying between them. The CDR3 runs to 13 residues. The CDR3 loop is CASSELVKETQYF. CDR3 coding DNA: TGTGCCAGCAGTGAGTTAGTTAAAGAGACCCAGTACTTC.

The chain employs TRBV28 and TRBJ2-7, with D unresolved. With 2 bases removed from V and 2 bases from J, the gap between germline ends came to 7 bases. CDR1 and CDR2 from the germline V gene are MDHEN and SYDVKM. This CDR3 comprises 13 residues. CDR3 coding DNA: TGTGCCAGCAGTTTACTCCGTGCCTACGAGCAGTACTTC. Its translation is CASSLLRAYEQYF.

The rearrangement uses TRBV28 and TRBJ1-3, with TRBD1 matching over 8 bases. The CDR3 is made up of 16 amino acids. The junction had 13 bases not matched to a gene; V was cut back by 6 bases and J by 6 bases. Germline V CDR1 and CDR2: MDHEN, SYDVKM. The CDR3 DNA reads TGTGCCAGCAGCCGTTACTTCCGGGACAGGCCAAACACCATATATTTT. Its protein is CASSRYFRDRPNTIYF.

The rearrangement uses TRBV18 and TRBJ1-5; D is ambiguous. This CDR3 is built from 15 residues. V lost 1 base and J 7 bases, leaving 14 bases between the germline ends. Looked up from germline, CDR1 is KGHSH and CDR2 is LQKENI. This CDR3 reads CASSPRAGSEQPQHF. The DNA of the CDR3 is TGTGCCAGCTCACCACGGGCAGGCTCCGAGCAGCCCCAGCATTTT.

The V call is TRBV4-1, the J call TRBJ2-7, with 12 bases matching TRBD2. The CDR3 runs to 17 residues. The trim removed 2 bases at V and 2 bases at J, leaving 7 bases unmatched. Germline V gene lookup returns CDR1 MGHRA and CDR2 YSYEKL. CDR3 sequence (DNA): TGCGCCAGCAGCCAAAAGGACGGACTAGCGGGAACCTACGAGCAGTACTTC. Amino acids: CASSQKDGLAGTYEQYF.

The rearrangement uses TRBV5-5 and TRBJ1-1; 8 bases agree with TRBD1. The ends lost 4 bases at V and 0 bases at J; junction bases unmatched: 8. The CDR3 loop spans 16 amino acids. Germline values: CDR1 SGHKS, CDR2 YYEKEE (reference sequence). CDR3 in DNA: TGTGCCAGCAGCCCAAGGACAGGGTTAATGAACACTGAAGCTTTCTTT. It codes for CASSPRTGLMNTEAFF. Full variable domain (rest looked up from reference TRBV5-5 and TRBJ1-1): DAGVTQSPTHLIKTRGQQVTLRCSPISGHKSVSWYQQVLGQGPQFIFQYYEKEERGRGNFPDRFSARQFPNYSSELNVNALLLGDSALYLCASSPRTGLMNTEAFFGQGTRLTVV.

The chain recombines TRBV2 with TRBJ1-2; D unresolved. V was cut by 8 bases and J by 0 bases, with 7 bases left in between. Germline V lookup: CDR1 SNHLY, CDR2 FYNNEI. The CDR3 sequence is 12 residues long. CDR3 in amino acids: CASGGSNYGYTF. CDR3 DNA: TGTGCCAGCGGAGGGTCTAACTATGGCTACACCTTC. Together with reference TRBV2 and TRBJ1-2, the CDR3 gives the full variable domain: EPEVTQTPSHQVTQMGQEVILRCVPISNHLYFYWYRQILGQKVEFLVSFYNNEISEKSEIFDDQFSVERPDGSNFTLKIRSTKLEDSAMYFCASGGSNYGYTFGSGTRLTVV.

Comment on this clone: The same CDR3 can be traced to other DNA sequences in this sample. The chain uses TRBV6-6 and TRBJ2-3, with a tentative D call TRBD1 (6 bases). The germline gives CDR1 MNHNY, CDR2 SVGAGI (reference sequence). There are 14 residues in the CDR3. With 6 bases removed from V and 0 bases from J, the gap between germline ends came to 10 bases. The CDR3 region has the DNA TGTGCCAGCAGCACCACAGGGAGCACAGATACGCAGTATTTT. The encoded protein is CASSTTGSTDTQYF.

The rearrangement uses TRBV5-4 and TRBJ2-1; D gene unclear. V shed 4 bases and J shed 5 bases, with 7 bases lying between them. The CDR3 is 12 residues long. In germline, CDR1 is SGHNT, CDR2 YYREEE (reference sequence). Here the CDR3 DNA reads TGTGCCAGCAGCCCTCAGGACAATGAGCAGTTCTTC. It codes for CASSPQDNEQFF.

The chain is built from TRBV6-5 and TRBJ2-1; D is perhaps TRBD2 (6 bases). The CDR3 length is 16 residues. The germline V gene has CDR1 MNHEY and CDR2 SVGAGI. The V end lost 2 bases, the J end lost 0 bases, and 11 bases lay between the germline ends. The CDR3, as DNA: TGTGCCAGCAGTTACGACGTGGAGGGCTCCTACAATGAGCAGTTCTTC. Its protein product is CASSYDVEGSYNEQFF.

This chain connects TRBV4-1 to TRBJ1-1; perhaps TRBD1 as D (5 bases). The CDR3 runs to 14 residues. The V end was cut by 5 bases, the J end by 0 bases, with 10 bases between. Germline V gene data show CDR1 as MGHRA and CDR2 as YSYEKL. CDR3 residues: CASSYRFMNTEAFF. In DNA form, the CDR3 reads TGCGCCAGCAGCTACAGGTTCATGAACACTGAAGCTTTCTTT.

CDR3 amino acids: CAWSVRVGAIISRWETQYF. The DNA of the CDR3 is TGTGCCTGGAGTGTACGAGTGGGGGCTATCATCTCAAGATGGGAGACCCAGTACTTC. The V and J genes are TRBV30 and TRBJ2-5; maybe TRBD1 (6 bases). Trimming took 0 bases from V and 5 from J, leaving 28 bases between them. The CDR3 has 19 residues. The germline CDR1 and CDR2 sequences are GTSNPN and SVGIG (reference sequence).

This clone appeared a few times. V and J are TRBV27 and TRBJ2-5, with D maybe TRBD2 (5 bases). Germline V gives CDR1 MNHEY, CDR2 SMNVEV (reference sequence). V was shortened by 5 bases and J by 5 bases, with 12 bases between the two germline ends. The length of the CDR3 is 13 residues. The CDR3 DNA is TGTGCCAGCAGTCTGGACTCCGGCGAGACCCAGTACTTC. It specifies CASSLDSGETQYF.

The CDR3 nucleotides read TGCGCCAGCAGCTTGGCGTCTCGGGGGGAGACCCAGTACTTC. Translating gives CASSLASRGETQYF. The chain couples TRBV5-1 to TRBJ2-5; a weak D match, TRBD2 (6 bases). The CDR3 spans 14 residues. Germline V gives CDR1 SGHRS, CDR2 YFSETQ. V shed 0 bases and J shed 5 bases, with 11 bases lying between them.

This clone has only a few counts. The chain couples TRBV30 to TRBJ2-1; D uncertain. CDR1 and CDR2 from the germline V gene are GTSNPN and SVGIG (reference sequence). Trimming pared 1 base from V and 0 bases from J, leaving 10 bases between. There are 15 residues in the CDR3. The CDR3 is CAWSDGSSSYNEQFF. In DNA form, the CDR3 reads TGTGCCTGGAGTGACGGGTCGAGCTCCTACAATGAGCAGTTCTTC. Drawing the rest from reference TRBV30 and TRBJ2-1, the complete variable domain is SQTIHQWPATLVQPVGSPLSLECTVEGTSNPNLYWYRQAAGRGLQLLFYSVGIGQISSEVPQNLSASRPQDRQFILSSKKLLLSDSGFYLCAWSDGSSSYNEQFFGPGTRLTVL.